This passage covers 18 T cell receptor beta chains from one sample sequenced in a study of blood T cells in healthy people across ages. For the second PCR, which ran for roughly 6 to 12 cycles, a sample-barcoded 5' primer and a J-beta primer mix were used. TCRdb itself ran the 5' RACE reads through MiXCR, one entry per CDR3 protein. The sample lists some 1,800,000 distinct CDR3 sequences, about 39% occurring once. The sequenced sample was blood. These receptors originate from a human donor in good health.

The chain joins TRBV4-2 to TRBJ2-7, with 10 bases matching TRBD2. The germline CDR1 and CDR2 sequences are LGHNA and YNFKEQ. Trimming at V came to 1 base and at J to 4 bases, leaving 7 bases not matched to a gene. This CDR3 spans 16 amino acids. CDR3 protein: CASSQVSAGGQYEQYF. The DNA of the CDR3 is TGTGCCAGCAGCCAAGTATCAGCGGGGGGGCAATACGAGCAGTACTTC.

The chain uses TRBV6-5 and TRBJ1-1, with 7 bases lining up with TRBD1. There are 13 residues in the CDR3. The V and J ends lost 5 bases and 5 bases, in that order; junction bases with no gene match: 5. The germline gives CDR1 MNHEY, CDR2 SVGAGI. CDR3 in amino acids: CASSNTQGTEAFF. CDR3 in DNA: TGTGCCAGCAGTAACACACAGGGGACTGAAGCTTTCTTT.

As DNA, the CDR3 is TGTGCCAGCAGCTATGGGCCTCTGGTGACAAGAGGCGAGCAGTACTTC. It yields the protein CASSYGPLVTRGEQYF. This rearrangement joins TRBV3-1 to TRBJ2-7; D not resolved. This CDR3 has 16 residues. From germline, CDR1 is LGHDT and CDR2 YNNKEL (reference sequence). V was trimmed by 5 bases and J by 6 bases, leaving 23 bases between them.

The V gene is TRBV7-2, the J gene TRBJ1-2; the D is unclear. CDR3 length equals 13 residues. The V end was cut by 5 bases, the J end by 1 base, with 8 bases between. CDR1 and CDR2 from the germline V gene are SGHTA and FQGNSA. The CDR3 loop reads CASSRKVNYGYTF. The CDR3 coding sequence is TGTGCCAGCAGCCGCAAGGTTAACTATGGCTACACCTTC.

This chain uses TRBV6-6 with TRBJ2-4, with 8 bases matching TRBD1. Germline lookup yields CDR1 MNHNY and CDR2 SVGAGI (reference sequence). Trimming at V came to 6 bases and at J to 0 bases, leaving 7 bases not matched to a gene. The CDR3 sequence is 16 residues long. Here the CDR3 DNA reads TGTGCCAGCAGCTCCAGGGGGCGACTAGCCAAAAACATTCAGTACTTC. It is translated as CASSSRGRLAKNIQYF.

The J gene is TRBJ2-7, the V gene TRBV5-5; the match to TRBD1 covers 9 bases. The junction had 5 bases not matched to a gene; V was cut back by 4 bases and J by 6 bases. CDR3 length equals 13 residues. From germline, CDR1 is SGHKS and CDR2 YYEKEE (reference sequence). CDR3 DNA sequence: TGTGCCAGCAGCGGTGGACAGGGGACCGAGCAGTACTTC. It codes for CASSGGQGTEQYF.

This chain joins TRBV7-8 and TRBJ2-7; possibly TRBD1 for D (6 bases). This CDR3 region has 15 residues. Germline-derived CDR1 and CDR2 are SGHVS and FQNEAQ. Trimming shortened V by 8 bases and J by 1 base, and 18 bases separated the two germline ends. CDR3 bases: TGTGCCAGCGGTGCTACAGGGCTCTCATCCTACGAGCAGTACTTC. Encoded protein: CASGATGLSSYEQYF.

The rearrangement joins TRBV7-9 to TRBJ1-6; D unclear. From germline, CDR1 is SEHNR and CDR2 FQNEAQ (reference sequence). CDR3 length: 14 residues. V lost 8 bases and J 10 bases, leaving 18 bases between the germline ends. Written as DNA, the CDR3 is TGTGCCAGCCGTGATGCTGGGGATCACTCACCCCTCCACTTT. It encodes CASRDAGDHSPLHF.

The genes are TRBV29-1 and TRBJ2-3, with no clear D. The CDR3 has 11 amino acids. V was clipped by 1 base and J by 4 bases, with 3 bases between them. Germline V CDR1 and CDR2: SQVTM, ANQGSEA. The CDR3 loop reads CSVEGPDTQYF. DNA for the CDR3: TGCAGCGTTGAAGGCCCAGATACGCAGTATTTT.

This clonotype was seen a few times. J is TRBJ2-5 and V is TRBV7-9; 9 nucleotides match TRBD2. The germline V gene has CDR1 SEHNR and CDR2 FQNEAQ (reference sequence). This CDR3 has 16 residues. The V gene end was trimmed by 5 bases and the J gene end by 5 bases; junction bases not matched to a gene: 12. The CDR3 nucleotides are TGTGCCAGCAGCCGGCCAGGGGGACTAGCCTTGGAGACCCAGTACTTC. Protein: CASSRPGGLALETQYF.

This clonotype was counted only a few times. This rearrangement joins TRBV27 to TRBJ2-3, with D uncertain. Per germline, CDR1 MNHEY and CDR2 SMNVEV (reference sequence). This CDR3 has 14 amino acids. V lost 3 bases, J lost 6 bases, and 13 bases lay in between. The CDR3 DNA follows: TGTGCCAGCAGTTTGACTCATCTAGGGGATACGCAGTATTTT. It specifies CASSLTHLGDTQYF.

DNA of the CDR3: TGTGCCAGCAGCTCCAGGATGGGGACAGTTTCCTACGAGCAGTACTTC. It encodes CASSSRMGTVSYEQYF. The chain recombines TRBV7-9 with TRBJ2-7; the match to TRBD1 covers 7 bases. Germline CDR1 is SEHNR and CDR2 is FQNEAQ (reference sequence). The CDR3 consists of 16 residues. With V trimmed by 4 bases and J by 1 base, 10 bases remained unmatched.

This clonotype came up a few times. The gene calls are TRBV20-1 and TRBJ2-4; unclear D gene. The end of the DNA fits TRBJ2-7 better, so the J call may be wrong. Per the germline V gene, CDR1 is DFQATT and CDR2 is SNEGSKA (reference sequence). The CDR3 loop spans 13 amino acids. The CDR3 loop reads CSARDRSGYEQYF. The CDR3 region has the DNA TGCAGTGCTAGAGATAGATCCGGCTACGAGCAGTACTTC.

This clonotype was seen a single time. The V call is TRBV28, the J call TRBJ2-5, with a possible D match to TRBD1 (6 bases). V lost 5 bases and J lost 0, with 13 bases in between. Germline assignment: CDR1 MDHEN and CDR2 SYDVKM. This CDR3 is 15 amino acids long. CDR3: CASSPPGDNQETQYF. CDR3 sequence (DNA): TGTGCCAGCAGTCCCCCTGGGGACAACCAAGAGACCCAGTACTTC.

This chain joins TRBV20-1 and TRBJ2-7, with no clear D. Germline V gene lookup returns CDR1 DFQATT and CDR2 SNEGSKA (reference sequence). The CDR3 length is 14 residues. Trimming left V 4 bases short and J 2 bases short, with 15 bases between. The CDR3 spells CSATDSQLPYEQYF. CDR3 DNA: TGCAGTGCTACCGACTCCCAGCTCCCCTACGAGCAGTACTTC.

This clonotype was found once. This chain joins TRBV7-3 and TRBJ1-1; 9 bases are shared with TRBD1. J gave up 4 bases and V 5 bases, and 17 bases lay outside the gene matches. The germline CDR1 and CDR2 sequences are SGHTA and FQGTGA. CDR3 length equals 18 residues. CDR3 sequence (DNA): TGTGCCAGCAGCCCATTTGGGGGGGGACAGGGACGTGGCACTGAAGCTTTCTTT. This gives the protein CASSPFGGGQGRGTEAFF.

The chain employs TRBV12-3 or TRBV12-4 and TRBJ1-1; 7 bases map to TRBD1. The CDR3 consists of 16 residues. Trimming took 3 bases from V and 7 from J; bases not matched to a gene: 14. The CDR3 DNA sequence: TGTGCCAGCAGTTTCCCCCATGACAGGGTAGGGGGTGAAGCTTTCTTT. It translates to CASSFPHDRVGGEAFF.

The V gene is TRBV4-1, the J gene TRBJ1-2; TRBD1 aligns across 7 bases. Trimming took 1 base from V and 2 from J; bases not matched to a gene: 4. Germline V lookup: CDR1 MGHRA, CDR2 YSYEKL. The CDR3 has 15 residues. CDR3 sequence: CASSQVGDSNYGYTF. CDR3 DNA: TGCGCCAGCAGCCAAGTTGGGGACAGCAACTATGGCTACACCTTC.